These 19 T cell receptor beta chains were sequenced from one sample in a study of shared clonotypes between healthy human individuals. Naive CD8 cells lacked CD45RO, underwent positive selection for CCR7 and left out terminally differentiated effector memory CD45RA+ cells. Clones were read by immunoSEQ multiplex PCR, and TCRdb kept only the in-frame ones, dropping some. The table shows about 2.1 million clones, with about 94% occurring only once. Source material: naive CD8+ T cells from PBMCs. These receptors were taken from a man aged 18 to 30 in good health. Some clones in this sample may be carry-over from other donors' samples.

As for this clone: The same CDR3 can be traced to other DNA sequences in this sample. The chain employs TRBV27 and TRBJ2-1; tentatively, D is TRBD2 (5 bases). The V end lost 5 bases, the J end lost 3 bases, and 17 bases lay between the germline ends. Per germline, CDR1 MNHEY and CDR2 SMNVEV (reference sequence). CDR3 length: 16 amino acids. CDR3 sequence reads: CASSPAGGEVYNEQFF. As DNA, the CDR3 is TGTGCCAGCAGTCCAGCCGGAGGCGAAGTCTACAATGAGCAGTTCTTC.

CDR3 residues: CASSLYQHFEYEQYF. The DNA of the CDR3 is TGTGCCAGCAGCTTGTACCAGCACTTTGAGTACGAGCAGTACTTC. The gene calls are TRBV5-5 and TRBJ2-7; D is ambiguous. V was cut by 1 base and J by 4 bases, with 15 bases left in between. The germline V gene has CDR1 SGHKS and CDR2 YYEKEE (reference sequence). This CDR3 is built from 15 residues.

Comment on this clone: This same CDR3 is encoded by further DNA sequences in the sample. This chain uses TRBV9 with TRBJ1-1; TRBD1 is a possible D gene (6 bases). CDR3 length: 14 amino acids. CDR1 and CDR2 (germline): SGDLS, YYNGEE. Trimming stripped 3 bases from V and 1 base from J, with 10 bases between. This CDR3 is CASSEGGGNTEAFF. DNA of the CDR3: TGTGCCAGCAGCGAGGGGGGCGGGAACACTGAAGCTTTCTTT.

This chain uses TRBV9 with TRBJ2-3; no definite D call. The CDR3 has 13 residues. Germline V gives CDR1 SGDLS, CDR2 YYNGEE. V lost 0 bases and J lost 2, with 4 bases in between. The CDR3 sequence is CASSVGNTDTQYF. The CDR3, as DNA: TGTGCCAGCAGCGTAGGGAACACAGATACGCAGTATTTT.

The V call is TRBV6-1, the J call TRBJ2-3, with D possibly called TRBD1 or TRBD2 (5 bases each). V lost 1 base and J lost 4, with 12 bases in between. The CDR3 sequence is 15 residues long. The germline V gene encodes CDR1 MNHNS and CDR2 SASEGT. CDR3 residues: CASSEGGWPPDTQYF. CDR3 DNA sequence: TGTGCCAGCAGTGAAGGGGGGTGGCCGCCAGATACGCAGTATTTT.

The V call is TRBV27, the J call TRBJ2-1; 14 nucleotides match TRBD2. V lost 4 bases and J lost 1; bases outside the gene matches: 6. The CDR3 has 18 residues. Germline CDR1 MNHEY, CDR2 SMNVEV (reference sequence). CDR3 sequence: CASSSLGLAGVSYNEQFF. For the CDR3, the DNA is TGTGCCAGCAGTTCCCTGGGACTAGCGGGAGTATCCTACAATGAGCAGTTCTTC.

The J gene is TRBJ2-3, the V gene TRBV27; TRBD2 aligns across 9 bases. The ends lost 5 bases at V and 4 bases at J; junction bases unmatched: 7. Germline V CDR1 and CDR2: MNHEY, SMNVEV (reference sequence). This CDR3 comprises 15 residues. The CDR3 region has the DNA TGTGCCAGCAGTCCCGAACTAGCGGGTTCAGATACGCAGTATTTT. This gives the protein CASSPELAGSDTQYF.

The chain combines TRBV19 with TRBJ2-1, with 7 bases fitting TRBD2. Germline trimming cut 1 base from V and 3 bases from J; bases unmatched to any gene: 3. The germline gives CDR1 LNHDA, CDR2 SQIVND (reference sequence). There are 15 residues in the CDR3. For the CDR3, the DNA is TGTGCCAGTAGTATAGGGCGGGAGTTCTACAATGAGCAGTTCTTC. It codes for CASSIGREFYNEQFF. The full variable domain, with the rest looked up from reference TRBV19 and TRBJ2-1, is DGGITQSPKYLFRKEGQNVTLSCEQNLNHDAMYWYRQDPGQGLRLIYYSQIVNDFQKGDIAEGYSVSREKKESFPLTVTSAQKNPTAFYLCASSIGREFYNEQFFGPGTRLTVL.

The V call is TRBV11-2, the J call TRBJ2-7; D uncertain. This CDR3 is 13 amino acids long. Germline loops: CDR1 SGHAT, CDR2 FQNNGV. V gave up 5 bases and J gave up 5 bases, with 13 bases separating them. CDR3 loop: CASSEPPIDEQYF. In nucleotides, the CDR3 is TGTGCCAGCAGCGAACCCCCTATAGACGAGCAGTACTTC.

The J gene is TRBJ2-1, the V gene TRBV29-1, with 13 bases that match TRBD2. The CDR3 consists of 15 residues. CDR1 is SQVTM and CDR2 is ANQGSEA in the germline V gene. Unmatched junction bases numbered 7, after V lost 4 bases and J lost 7 bases. In DNA form, the CDR3 reads TGCAGCGTTGCCCACTGGACTAGCGGGAGTAATGAGCAGTTCTTC. Protein: CSVAHWTSGSNEQFF.

This clone was seen only a few times. The chain employs TRBV6-1 and TRBJ1-1; possibly TRBD1 for D (5 bases). This CDR3 has 17 amino acids. CDR1 and CDR2 from the germline V gene are MNHNS and SASEGT. The V gene lost 3 bases and the J gene lost 3 bases, with 20 bases spanning the gap. The CDR3 protein is CASSESLPGRGDTEAFF. The CDR3 bases are TGTGCCAGCAGTGAGAGTCTTCCAGGGCGGGGGGACACTGAAGCTTTCTTT.

The chain is built from TRBV6-6 and TRBJ1-2; 10 bases fit TRBD1. CDR1 MNHNY and CDR2 SVGAGI come from the germline V gene (reference sequence). CDR3 size: 15 residues. With 6 bases clipped from V and 4 bases from J, the junction kept 8 bases outside the gene matches. This chain's CDR3 is CASRHPGQGPYGYTF. The CDR3 DNA is TGTGCCAGCAGACACCCGGGACAGGGGCCCTATGGCTACACCTTC.

V is TRBV11-3 and J is TRBJ1-3; D gene unclear. This CDR3 spans 13 amino acids. The germline gives CDR1 SGHNT, CDR2 YENEEA. V gave up 5 bases and J gave up 4 bases, with 9 bases separating them. The CDR3 protein is CASSPRGGNTIYF. The CDR3 DNA is TGTGCCAGCAGCCCACGAGGGGGAAACACCATATATTTT.

This chain connects TRBV28 to TRBJ2-5; 8 positions agree with TRBD2. CDR1 is MDHEN and CDR2 is SYDVKM in the germline V gene. The CDR3 runs to 16 residues. Trimming at V came to 6 bases and at J to 2 bases, leaving 11 bases not matched to a gene. As DNA, the CDR3 is TGTGCCAGCAGCCCTGGGGTGACTAGCGTACAAGAGACCCAGTACTTC. The encoded protein is CASSPGVTSVQETQYF.

The V gene is TRBV30, the J gene TRBJ2-7; D uncertain. CDR3 length: 16 residues. Germline V lookup: CDR1 GTSNPN, CDR2 SVGIG (reference sequence). Trimming stripped 0 bases from V and 0 bases from J, with 15 bases between. CDR3: CAWSVQGLGISYEQYF. The CDR3 nucleotides are TGTGCCTGGAGTGTACAAGGATTAGGAATCTCCTACGAGCAGTACTTC.

The V gene is TRBV19, the J gene TRBJ2-7, with 8 bases aligning to TRBD1. Germline V gives CDR1 LNHDA, CDR2 SQIVND (reference sequence). This CDR3 is 14 amino acids long. V dropped 3 bases and J dropped 5; count of bases not matched to a gene: 6. The CDR3, as DNA: TGTGCCAGTAGTATCAATTCAGGGGGCAACGAGCAGTACTTC. Its protein is CASSINSGGNEQYF.

The V gene is TRBV7-2, the J gene TRBJ2-5; D gene ambiguous. Germline V gene data show CDR1 as SGHTA and CDR2 as FQGNSA. Deletions cut 4 bases from V and 1 base from J, with 13 bases between. CDR3 length equals 15 residues. CDR3 in amino acids: CASSYYDRVQETQYF. CDR3 bases: TGTGCCAGCAGCTATTATGATAGGGTCCAAGAGACCCAGTACTTC.

V gene TRBV21-1 combines with J gene TRBJ1-1; the table's D call, TRBD1, has no DNA check behind it. TRBV21-1 is a pseudogene segment. This CDR3 comprises 17 residues. The CDR3 sequence: CASSPPGQGYVDTEAFF. The CDR3 bases are TGTGCCAGCAGCCCCCCGGGACAGGGTTACGTCGACACTGAAGCTTTCTTT.

As for this clone: Germline is not matched at one junction end, which may reflect a read error. The genes are TRBV7-2 and TRBJ2-3; no definite D call. The CDR3 consists of 16 residues. The V gene's germline CDR1 is SGHTA and CDR2 FQGNSA. This chain's CDR3 is CASSLVNSPRYLPLDF. The CDR3 DNA reads TGTGCCAGCAGCTTAGTTAATTCGCCCCGGTACCTCCCTCTGGATTTT.